The 30 T cell receptor beta chains presented below share a single source sample, sequenced in a study of blood T cell repertoires in COVID-19. Measured with immunoSEQ multiplex PCR; TCRdb has only the in-frame clones, and not every one. This sample has about 480,000 clones, with about 91% found just once. What was sequenced was peripheral blood. These receptors were obtained from a man between 18 and 35 years old with COVID-19, enrolled during active disease.

V is TRBV7-9 and J is TRBJ2-3; D may be TRBD2 (6 bases). Germline V gene sequence: CDR1 SEHNR, CDR2 FQNEAQ (reference sequence). V was clipped by 5 bases and J by 4 bases, with 13 bases between them. CDR3 length equals 14 residues. CDR3 bases: TGTGCCAGCAGCCTGTACTCTAGCGCAGATACGCAGTATTTT. Protein sequence: CASSLYSSADTQYF.

The chain uses TRBV6-5 and TRBJ1-5; maybe TRBD1 (6 bases). Germline CDR1 reads MNHEY; CDR2 reads SVGAGI. The CDR3 totals 13 residues. The germline V and J ends were trimmed by 6 bases and 9 bases, with 15 bases remaining between them. Here the CDR3 DNA reads TGTGCCAGCAGGGGGGGGGACATAATGCCCCAGCATTTT. It translates to CASRGGDIMPQHF.

The chain is built from TRBV18 and TRBJ2-1; a possible D gene is TRBD2 (5 bases). From germline, CDR1 is KGHSH and CDR2 LQKENI. The ends were cut back, 3 bases at V and 0 bases at J, with 9 bases in the middle. The CDR3 is 15 residues long. CDR3 nucleotide sequence: TGTGCCAGCTCACCCGCTCTAGCCTCCTACAATGAGCAGTTCTTC. Amino acid sequence: CASSPALASYNEQFF. The complete variable domain, with remaining parts taken from reference TRBV18 and TRBJ2-1, reads NAGVMQNPRHLVRRRGQEARLRCSPMKGHSHVYWYRQLPEEGLKFMVYLQKENIIDESGMPKERFSAEFPKEGPSILRIQQVVRGDSAAYFCASSPALASYNEQFFGPGTRLTVL.

CDR3 nucleotides: TGTGCCAGCAGCTTAGTTCAAACAGGGGACCACGAGCAGTACTTC. This gives the protein CASSLVQTGDHEQYF. The rearrangement joins TRBV7-9 to TRBJ2-7; 7 nucleotides align to TRBD1. V lost 1 base to trimming and J lost 5 bases; unmatched junction nucleotides: 8. CDR3 length: 15 amino acids. Germline assignment: CDR1 SEHNR and CDR2 FQNEAQ (reference sequence).

The chain couples TRBV4-2 to TRBJ1-5, with D unresolved. Trimming removed 0 bases from V and 4 bases from J, with 7 bases in between. CDR3 length equals 14 residues. From germline, CDR1 is LGHNA and CDR2 YNFKEQ. As DNA, the CDR3 is TGTGCCAGCAGCCAAGATGGGCCAAATCAGCCCCAGCATTTT. This sequence encodes CASSQDGPNQPQHF.

The chain combines TRBV7-6 with TRBJ2-2; tentatively, D is TRBD2 (6 bases). The CDR3 totals 13 residues. Germline V gives CDR1 SGHVS, CDR2 FNYEAQ. V lost 4 bases and J 4 bases, leaving 7 bases between the germline ends. The CDR3 sequence: CASSYGGTGELFF. The CDR3 nucleotides are TGTGCCAGCAGCTACGGGGGCACCGGGGAGCTGTTTTTT.

V usage is TRBV19 and J usage is TRBJ2-1; 9 bases are shared with TRBD2. The germline CDR1 and CDR2 sequences are LNHDA and SQIVND (reference sequence). The CDR3 is 15 residues long. V shed 6 bases, J shed 6 bases, and the junction held 9 bases outside the gene matches. DNA of the CDR3: TGTGCCAGTAGGATCGCGGGAGGGCCTAGCAATGAGCAGTTCTTC. Translation: CASRIAGGPSNEQFF. Based on the CDR3 plus reference TRBV19 and TRBJ2-1, the full variable domain is DGGITQSPKYLFRKEGQNVTLSCEQNLNHDAMYWYRQDPGQGLRLIYYSQIVNDFQKGDIAEGYSVSREKKESFPLTVTSAQKNPTAFYLCASRIAGGPSNEQFFGPGTRLTVL.

The chain combines TRBV6-5 with TRBJ2-7, with 10 bases that match TRBD2. This CDR3 is built from 14 residues. V lost 6 bases and J lost 6; bases outside the gene matches: 8. CDR1 and CDR2 from the germline V gene are MNHEY and SVGAGI. The CDR3 reads CASSLSGGATEQYF. The CDR3 DNA reads as TGTGCCAGCAGCTTAAGCGGGGGGGCCACCGAGCAGTACTTC.

J is TRBJ1-3 and V is TRBV25-1; possibly TRBD1 for D (6 bases). The CDR3 runs to 15 residues. V lost 5 bases to trimming and J lost 4 bases, with 15 bases between them. The V gene's germline CDR1 is MGHDK and CDR2 SYGVNS. The DNA for the CDR3 is TGTGCCAGCAGTCGTAATCAGGGGCTAGGAAACACCATATATTTT. It translates to CASSRNQGLGNTIYF.

The chain uses TRBV7-2 and TRBJ1-1; D remains unclear. Trimming removed 1 base from V and 4 bases from J, with 10 bases in between. Germline values: CDR1 SGHTA, CDR2 FQGNSA. The length of the CDR3 is 14 residues. The CDR3 nucleotides are TGTGCCAGCAGCTTAGGATTCGCAGGCACTGAAGCTTTCTTT. It codes for CASSLGFAGTEAFF.

The rearrangement links TRBV20-1 to TRBJ2-3, with 8 nucleotides matching TRBD2. The CDR3 runs 18 residues. The V and J ends lost 6 bases and 0 bases, in that order; junction bases with no gene match: 17. CDR1 and CDR2 from the germline V gene are DFQATT and SNEGSKA (reference sequence). The CDR3 loop reads CSASSTSGGRASTDTQYF. CDR3 coding DNA: TGCAGTGCAAGTAGTACCAGCGGGGGCCGTGCTAGCACAGATACGCAGTATTTT.

The J gene is TRBJ1-3, the V gene TRBV7-9, with 9 nucleotides matching TRBD1. This CDR3 spans 14 amino acids. V shed 2 bases, J shed 8 bases, and the junction held 4 bases outside the gene matches. Per germline, CDR1 SEHNR and CDR2 FQNEAQ (reference sequence). The CDR3 DNA sequence: TGTGCCAGCAGCTTAAGGGACAGGGAAGACACCATATATTTT. It translates to CASSLRDREDTIYF.

The V gene is TRBV18, the J gene TRBJ1-1, with 7 bases matching TRBD1. The CDR3 runs 15 residues. CDR1 KGHSH and CDR2 LQKENI come from the germline V gene. After removal of 2 bases from V and 4 bases from J, the junction contained 7 bases not matched to a gene. The CDR3 DNA reads as TGTGCCAGCTCACCAGATTTGGCAGGGGGCACTGAAGCTTTCTTT. Its protein product is CASSPDLAGGTEAFF.

The gene calls are TRBV19 and TRBJ1-2, with 7 bases that match TRBD1. Per the germline V gene, CDR1 is LNHDA and CDR2 is SQIVND (reference sequence). This CDR3 has 14 residues. V shed 5 bases and J 4 bases; nucleotides not matched to a gene: 7. This CDR3 is CASSLRQGPYGYTF. The CDR3 DNA sequence: TGTGCCAGTAGTCTCCGACAGGGTCCCTATGGCTACACCTTC.

The chain employs TRBV28 and TRBJ1-1; no clear D gene. The CDR3 is made up of 11 amino acids. V dropped 10 bases and J dropped 4 bases, with 10 bases sitting between them. Germline assignment: CDR1 MDHEN and CDR2 SYDVKM. CDR3 protein: CAIFRGTEAFF. The CDR3 nucleotides are TGTGCCATCTTCCGGGGCACTGAAGCTTTCTTT.

The V call is TRBV7-2, the J call TRBJ2-1; D call uncertain. Germline CDR1 reads SGHTA; CDR2 reads FQGNSA. Trimming pared 2 bases from V and 4 bases from J, leaving 15 bases between. This CDR3 has 16 residues. The CDR3 region is CASSLRSLKRYNEQFF. Written as DNA, the CDR3 is TGTGCCAGCAGCTTACGTTCCCTTAAGCGATACAATGAGCAGTTCTTC.

The V call is TRBV27, the J call TRBJ1-2, with 7 positions matching TRBD1. This CDR3 has 15 amino acids. Germline V gene lookup returns CDR1 MNHEY and CDR2 SMNVEV (reference sequence). V shed 2 bases, J shed 0 bases, and the junction held 3 bases outside the gene matches. CDR3 region: CASSLKGTANYGYTF. The CDR3 DNA follows: TGTGCCAGCAGTTTAAAGGGGACAGCTAACTATGGCTACACCTTC.

The rearrangement uses TRBV15 and TRBJ2-3; D call uncertain. This CDR3 has 13 amino acids. CDR1 is LNHNV and CDR2 is YYDKDF in the germline V gene (reference sequence). The ends were cut back, 7 bases at V and 7 bases at J, with 15 bases in the middle. The CDR3 spells CATTLDKPNTQYF. For the CDR3, the DNA is TGTGCCACCACCTTAGACAAGCCAAATACGCAGTATTTT.

This chain links TRBV7-8 with TRBJ2-5, with D perhaps matching TRBD1 (6 bases). V was shortened by 1 base and J by 1 base, with 16 bases between the two germline ends. The CDR3 has 17 residues. CDR1 is SGHVS, CDR2 FQNEAQ, per germline. The CDR3 sequence is CASSLGRTGTLQETQYF. Here the CDR3 DNA reads TGTGCCAGCAGCTTAGGACGTACAGGGACCCTCCAAGAGACCCAGTACTTC.

The chain employs TRBV7-9 and TRBJ2-7, with 8 bases fitting TRBD1. J lost 2 bases, V lost 1 base, and 4 bases had no gene match. The CDR3 is 15 residues long. Germline V gives CDR1 SEHNR, CDR2 FQNEAQ (reference sequence). The CDR3 here is CASSLESGGPYEQYF. The CDR3 DNA sequence: TGTGCCAGCAGCTTAGAGTCAGGGGGCCCCTACGAGCAGTACTTC.

The table lists this clone with a count of one. The V and J genes are TRBV27 and TRBJ2-1, with 8 bases matching TRBD2. This CDR3 contains 15 residues. Germline V gene sequence: CDR1 MNHEY, CDR2 SMNVEV (reference sequence). V lost 6 bases and J lost 9; bases outside the gene matches: 13. CDR3 sequence (DNA): TGTGCCAGCAGCCTTACGCGGGGGGCACCTAGTGAGCAGTTCTTC. Amino acid sequence: CASSLTRGAPSEQFF.

The chain combines TRBV7-8 with TRBJ2-5, with D perhaps matching TRBD1 (6 bases). Germline loops: CDR1 SGHVS, CDR2 FQNEAQ. V dropped 5 bases and J dropped 2 bases, with 9 bases sitting between them. The CDR3 contains 13 residues. The CDR3 reads CASSTGQQETQYF. The CDR3 DNA reads as TGTGCCAGCAGCACGGGACAACAAGAGACCCAGTACTTC.

The V gene is TRBV24-1, the J gene TRBJ2-5; 12 positions agree with TRBD2. The CDR3 consists of 22 residues. Germline loops: CDR1 KGHDR, CDR2 SFDVKD. V was pared by 3 bases and J by 5 bases, with 24 bases of the junction left unmatched. DNA for the CDR3: TGTGCCACCAGTGATGCAACTGGAGGCGGAGTCGTGACTAGCGGGAGCCGCGAGACCCAGTACTTC. Amino acids: CATSDATGGGVVTSGSRETQYF.

Concerning this clone: The same CDR3 also results from other DNA sequences found in this sample. CDR3 residues: CASSIGGGSTDTQYF. The CDR3 DNA reads TGTGCCAGTAGTATTGGGGGGGGTAGCACAGATACGCAGTATTTT. This chain links TRBV19 with TRBJ2-3, with 7 positions matching TRBD2. This CDR3 has 15 residues. V gave up 3 bases and J gave up 0 bases; unmatched junction bases: 3. The V gene's germline CDR1 is LNHDA and CDR2 SQIVND (reference sequence).

The CDR3, as DNA: TGTGCCAGCAGCTTAGTCCTCCACATTCAGTACTTC. It specifies CASSLVLHIQYF. The V gene is TRBV11-2, the J gene TRBJ2-4; D gene ambiguous. The V and J ends lost 1 base and 8 bases respectively, with 6 bases between them. The germline V gene encodes CDR1 SGHAT and CDR2 FQNNGV. This CDR3 has 12 residues. Full variable domain (outside the CDR3, taken from reference TRBV11-2 and TRBJ2-4): EAGVAQSPRYKIIEKRQSVAFWCNPISGHATLYWYQQILGQGPKLLIQFQNNGVVDDSQLPKDRFSAERLKGVDSTLKIQPAKLEDSAVYLCASSLVLHIQYFGAGTRLSVL.

In this sample, this clone turned up once. J is TRBJ1-1 and V is TRBV6-1, with unresolved D. CDR1 and CDR2 from the germline V gene are MNHNS and SASEGT. Trimming shortened V by 2 bases and J by 0 bases, and 4 bases separated the two germline ends. The CDR3 is 13 residues long. CDR3: CASSESLNTEAFF. The CDR3 bases are TGTGCCAGCAGTGAATCTCTGAACACTGAAGCTTTCTTT.

The chain combines TRBV29-1 with TRBJ1-1; 7 bases agree with TRBD1. Germline V gene lookup returns CDR1 SQVTM and CDR2 ANQGSEA. This CDR3 is built from 13 residues. V gave up 3 bases and J gave up 3 bases; unmatched junction bases: 4. The CDR3 nucleotides are TGCAGCGTTGAGGCAGGGGGTTACACTGAAGCTTTCTTT. This encodes CSVEAGGYTEAFF. Drawing the rest from reference TRBV29-1 and TRBJ1-1, the complete variable domain is SAVISQKPSRDICQRGTSLTIQCQVDSQVTMMFWYRQQPGQSLTLIATANQGSEATYESGFVIDKFPISRPNLTFSTLTVSNMSPEDSSIYLCSVEAGGYTEAFFGQGTRLTVV.

The chain has TRBV9 and TRBJ2-1; 8 bases are shared with TRBD1. There are 17 residues in the CDR3. After removal of 0 bases from V and 5 bases from J, the junction contained 10 bases not matched to a gene. Per the germline V gene, CDR1 is SGDLS and CDR2 is YYNGEE. CDR3 DNA: TGTGCCAGCAGCGTAGTAAACCGGGTACAGGGGGACAATGAGCAGTTCTTC. The encoded protein is CASSVVNRVQGDNEQFF.

The chain joins TRBV4-2 to TRBJ2-3; 8 nucleotides align to TRBD2. The CDR3 loop spans 17 amino acids. The V segment lost 1 base and the J segment 6 bases; nucleotides outside the gene matches: 12. Germline CDR1 is LGHNA and CDR2 is YNFKEQ. CDR3 in amino acids: CASSQGTQRGPTDTQYF. In DNA form, the CDR3 reads TGTGCCAGCAGCCAAGGAACCCAGCGGGGGCCCACGGATACGCAGTATTTT.

This chain links TRBV7-8 with TRBJ2-7; 12 nucleotides line up with TRBD1. V trimming: 5 bases; J trimming: 7 bases; junction bases outside the gene matches: 15. This CDR3 spans 17 amino acids. CDR1 and CDR2 from the germline V gene are SGHVS and FQNEAQ. In DNA form, the CDR3 reads TGTGCCAGCAGCGACAAATTCCGGGACAGGGGGCGCCGGGAGCAGTACTTC. As protein: CASSDKFRDRGRREQYF.